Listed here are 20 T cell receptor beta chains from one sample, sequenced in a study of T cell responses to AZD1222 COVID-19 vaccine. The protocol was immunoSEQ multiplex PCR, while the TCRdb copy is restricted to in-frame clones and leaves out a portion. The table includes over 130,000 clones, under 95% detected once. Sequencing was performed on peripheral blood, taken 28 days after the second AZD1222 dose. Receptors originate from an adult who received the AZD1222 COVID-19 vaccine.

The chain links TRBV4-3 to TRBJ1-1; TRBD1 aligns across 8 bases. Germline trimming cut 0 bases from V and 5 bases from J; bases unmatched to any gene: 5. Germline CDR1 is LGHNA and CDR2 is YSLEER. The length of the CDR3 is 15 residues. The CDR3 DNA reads TGCGCCAGCAGCCAAGAGTGGACAGGGAAGACTGAAGCTTTCTTT. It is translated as CASSQEWTGKTEAFF.

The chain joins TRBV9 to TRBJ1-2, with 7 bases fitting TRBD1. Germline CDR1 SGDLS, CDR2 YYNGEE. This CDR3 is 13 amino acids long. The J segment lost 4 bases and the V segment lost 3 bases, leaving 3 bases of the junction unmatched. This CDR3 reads CASSAGTAYGYTF. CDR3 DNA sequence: TGTGCCAGCAGCGCCGGGACAGCCTATGGCTACACCTTC. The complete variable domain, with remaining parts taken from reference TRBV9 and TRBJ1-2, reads DSGVTQTPKHLITATGQRVTLRCSPRSGDLSVYWYQQSLDQGLQFLIQYYNGEERAKGNILERFSAQQFPDLHSELNLSSLELGDSALYFCASSAGTAYGYTFGSGTRLTVV.

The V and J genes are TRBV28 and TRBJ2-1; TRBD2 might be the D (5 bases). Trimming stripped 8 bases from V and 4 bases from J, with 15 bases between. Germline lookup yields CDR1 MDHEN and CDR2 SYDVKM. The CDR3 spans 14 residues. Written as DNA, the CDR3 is TGTGCCAGCCGGACTGCGGGCCCTTACAATGAGCAGTTCTTC. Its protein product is CASRTAGPYNEQFF.

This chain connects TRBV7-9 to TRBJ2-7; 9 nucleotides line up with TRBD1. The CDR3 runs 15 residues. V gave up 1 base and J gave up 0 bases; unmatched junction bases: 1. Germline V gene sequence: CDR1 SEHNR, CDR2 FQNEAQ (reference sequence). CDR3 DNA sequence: TGTGCCAGCAGCTTAGTACAGGGGGCCTCCTACGAGCAGTACTTC. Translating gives CASSLVQGASYEQYF.

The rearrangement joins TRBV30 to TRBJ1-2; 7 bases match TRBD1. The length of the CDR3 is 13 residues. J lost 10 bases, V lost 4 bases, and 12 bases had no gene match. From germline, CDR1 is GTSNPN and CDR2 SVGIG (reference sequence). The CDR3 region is CAWTTGAMGDYTF. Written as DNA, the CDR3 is TGTGCCTGGACAACAGGGGCCATGGGAGACTACACCTTC.

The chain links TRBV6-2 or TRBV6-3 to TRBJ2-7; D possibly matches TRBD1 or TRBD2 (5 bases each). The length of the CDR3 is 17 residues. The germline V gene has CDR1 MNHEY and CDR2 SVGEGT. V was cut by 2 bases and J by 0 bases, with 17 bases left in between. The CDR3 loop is CASSYGRPRDASYEQYF. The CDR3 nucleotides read TGTGCCAGCAGTTACGGTCGTCCCCGGGACGCCTCCTACGAGCAGTACTTC.

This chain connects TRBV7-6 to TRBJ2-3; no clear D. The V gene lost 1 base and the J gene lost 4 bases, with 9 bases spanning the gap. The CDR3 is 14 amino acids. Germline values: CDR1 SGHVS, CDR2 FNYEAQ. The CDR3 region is CASSLGPPPDTQYF. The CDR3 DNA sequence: TGTGCCAGCAGCTTAGGCCCCCCCCCAGATACGCAGTATTTT.

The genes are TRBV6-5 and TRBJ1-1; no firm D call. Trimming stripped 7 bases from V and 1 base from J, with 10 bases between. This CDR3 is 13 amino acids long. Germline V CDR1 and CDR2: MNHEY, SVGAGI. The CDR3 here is CASNQGRNTEAFF. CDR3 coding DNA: TGTGCCAGCAACCAAGGCAGGAACACTGAAGCTTTCTTT.

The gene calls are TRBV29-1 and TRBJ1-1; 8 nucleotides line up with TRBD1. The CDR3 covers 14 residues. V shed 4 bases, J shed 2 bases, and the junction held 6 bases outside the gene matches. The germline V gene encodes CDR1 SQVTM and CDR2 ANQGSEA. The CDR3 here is CSVGGGQGNTEAFF. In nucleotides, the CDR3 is TGCAGCGTTGGCGGTGGACAGGGTAACACTGAAGCTTTCTTT. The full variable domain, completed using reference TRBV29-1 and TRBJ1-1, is SAVISQKPSRDICQRGTSLTIQCQVDSQVTMMFWYRQQPGQSLTLIATANQGSEATYESGFVIDKFPISRPNLTFSTLTVSNMSPEDSSIYLCSVGGGQGNTEAFFGQGTRLTVV.

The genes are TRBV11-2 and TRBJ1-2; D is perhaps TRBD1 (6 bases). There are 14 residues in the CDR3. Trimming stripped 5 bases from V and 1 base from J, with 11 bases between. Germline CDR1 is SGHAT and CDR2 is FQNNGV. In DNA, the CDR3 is TGTGCCAGCAGCCCTCGGACAGATAACTATGGCTACACCTTC. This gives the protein CASSPRTDNYGYTF.

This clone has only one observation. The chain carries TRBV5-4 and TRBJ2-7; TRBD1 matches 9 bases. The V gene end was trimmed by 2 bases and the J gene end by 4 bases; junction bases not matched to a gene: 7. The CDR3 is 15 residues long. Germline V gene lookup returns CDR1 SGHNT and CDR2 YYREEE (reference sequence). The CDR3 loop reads CASSLYPGTGYEQYF. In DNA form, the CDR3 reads TGTGCCAGCAGCTTATACCCCGGGACAGGGTACGAGCAGTACTTC.

The CDR3 DNA reads as TGTGCCAGCAGCTGGCGGATTAGCTCCTACGAGCAGTACTTC. This codes for CASSWRISSYEQYF. This chain connects TRBV5-6 to TRBJ2-7; D unclear. In germline, CDR1 is SGHDT, CDR2 YYEEEE. Trimming shortened V by 3 bases and J by 0 bases, and 10 bases separated the two germline ends. The CDR3 length is 14 residues.

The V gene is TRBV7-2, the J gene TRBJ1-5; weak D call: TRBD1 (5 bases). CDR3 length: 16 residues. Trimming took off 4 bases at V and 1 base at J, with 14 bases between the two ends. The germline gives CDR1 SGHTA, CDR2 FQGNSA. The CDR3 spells CASSYGGRASNQPQHF. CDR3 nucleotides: TGTGCCAGCAGCTACGGCGGCAGGGCAAGCAATCAGCCCCAGCATTTT.

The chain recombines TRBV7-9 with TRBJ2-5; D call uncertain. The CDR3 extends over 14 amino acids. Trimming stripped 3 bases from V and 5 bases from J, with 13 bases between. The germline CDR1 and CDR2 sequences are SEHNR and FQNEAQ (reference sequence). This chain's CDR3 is CASSFMVLRETQYF. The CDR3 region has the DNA TGTGCCAGCAGCTTCATGGTGCTGAGGGAGACCCAGTACTTC.

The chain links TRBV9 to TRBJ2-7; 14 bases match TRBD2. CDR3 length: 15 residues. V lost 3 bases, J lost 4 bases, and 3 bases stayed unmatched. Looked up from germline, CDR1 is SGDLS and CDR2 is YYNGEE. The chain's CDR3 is CASSGGTSGSYEQYF. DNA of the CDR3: TGTGCCAGCAGCGGGGGGACTAGCGGGAGTTACGAGCAGTACTTC.

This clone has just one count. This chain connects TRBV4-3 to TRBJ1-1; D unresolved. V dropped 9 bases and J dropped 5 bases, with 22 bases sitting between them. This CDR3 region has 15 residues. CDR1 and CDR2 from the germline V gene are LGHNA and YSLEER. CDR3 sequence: CARPVGRAGGTEAFF. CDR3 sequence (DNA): TGCGCCAGACCGGTCGGGAGGGCCGGTGGAACTGAAGCTTTCTTT.

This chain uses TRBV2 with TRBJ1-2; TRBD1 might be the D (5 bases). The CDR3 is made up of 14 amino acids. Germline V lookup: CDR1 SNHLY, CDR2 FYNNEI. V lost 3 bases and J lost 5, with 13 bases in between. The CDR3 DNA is TGTGCCAGCAGTGACGTAGGCCAGGGTTATGGCTACACCTTC. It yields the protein CASSDVGQGYGYTF.

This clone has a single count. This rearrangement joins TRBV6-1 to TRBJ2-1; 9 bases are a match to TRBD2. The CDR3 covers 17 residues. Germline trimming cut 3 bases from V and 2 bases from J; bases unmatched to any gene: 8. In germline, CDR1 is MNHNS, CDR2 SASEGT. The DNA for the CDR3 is TGTGCCAGCAGTGAGGAAAGTAGCGGGGGTACCTACAATGAGCAGTTCTTC. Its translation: CASSEESSGGTYNEQFF.

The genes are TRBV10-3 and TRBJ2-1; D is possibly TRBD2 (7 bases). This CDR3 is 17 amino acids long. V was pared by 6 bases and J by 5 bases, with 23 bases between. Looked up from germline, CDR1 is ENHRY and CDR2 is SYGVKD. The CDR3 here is CAIRPSRGAGADNEQFF. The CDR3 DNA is TGTGCCATCAGACCTTCGAGGGGGGCGGGAGCGGACAATGAGCAGTTCTTC.

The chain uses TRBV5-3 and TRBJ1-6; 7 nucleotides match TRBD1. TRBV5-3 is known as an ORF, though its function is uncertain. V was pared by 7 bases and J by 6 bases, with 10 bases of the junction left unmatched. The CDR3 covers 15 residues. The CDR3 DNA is TGTGCCAGACGTGCAAGGGGGCGGTGTAATTCACCCCTCCACTTT. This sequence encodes CARRARGRCNSPLHF.